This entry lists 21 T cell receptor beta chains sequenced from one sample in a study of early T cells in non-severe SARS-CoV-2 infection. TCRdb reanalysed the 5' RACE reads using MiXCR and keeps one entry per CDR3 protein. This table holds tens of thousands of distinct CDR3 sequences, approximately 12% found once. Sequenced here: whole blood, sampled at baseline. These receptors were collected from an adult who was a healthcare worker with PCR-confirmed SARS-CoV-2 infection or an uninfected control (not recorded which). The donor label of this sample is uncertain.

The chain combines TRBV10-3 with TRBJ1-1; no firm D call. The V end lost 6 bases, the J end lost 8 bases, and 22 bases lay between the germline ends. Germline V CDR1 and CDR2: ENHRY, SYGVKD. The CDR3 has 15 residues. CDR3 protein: CAIRTHAPGTEEAFF. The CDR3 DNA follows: TGTGCCATCAGAACTCACGCGCCGGGAACCGAAGAAGCTTTCTTT.

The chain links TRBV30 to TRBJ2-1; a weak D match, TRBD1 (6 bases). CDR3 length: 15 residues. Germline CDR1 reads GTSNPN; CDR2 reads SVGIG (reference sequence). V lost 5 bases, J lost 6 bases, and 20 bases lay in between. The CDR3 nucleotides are TGTGCCTGGGACGTGGCAGACAGGCGAGGCAATGAGCAGTTCTTC. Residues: CAWDVADRRGNEQFF.

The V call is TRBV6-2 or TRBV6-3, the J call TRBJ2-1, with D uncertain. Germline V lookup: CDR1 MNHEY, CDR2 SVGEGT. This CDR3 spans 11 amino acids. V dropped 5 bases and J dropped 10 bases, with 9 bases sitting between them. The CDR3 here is CASSNLGEQFF. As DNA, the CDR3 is TGTGCCAGCAGTAATTTAGGAGAGCAGTTCTTC.

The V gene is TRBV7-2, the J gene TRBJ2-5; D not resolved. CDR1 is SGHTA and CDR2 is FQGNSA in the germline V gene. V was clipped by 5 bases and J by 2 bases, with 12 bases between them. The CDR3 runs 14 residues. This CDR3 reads CASSPRRRQETQYF. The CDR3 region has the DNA TGTGCCAGCAGCCCTAGGCGCAGACAAGAGACCCAGTACTTC.

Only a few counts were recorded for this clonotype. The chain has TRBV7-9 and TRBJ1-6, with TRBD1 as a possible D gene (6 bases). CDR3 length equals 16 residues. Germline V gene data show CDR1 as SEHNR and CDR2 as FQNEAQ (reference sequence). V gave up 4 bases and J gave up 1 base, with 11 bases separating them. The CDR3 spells CASSSVDRSYNSPLHF. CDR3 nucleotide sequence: TGTGCCAGCAGCTCCGTCGACAGGTCCTATAATTCACCCCTCCACTTT.

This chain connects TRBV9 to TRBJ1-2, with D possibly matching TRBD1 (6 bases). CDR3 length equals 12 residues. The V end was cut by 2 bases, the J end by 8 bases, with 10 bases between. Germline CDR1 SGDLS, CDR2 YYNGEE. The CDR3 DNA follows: TGTGCCAGCAGCGTGCAGGGGCGAGGCTACACCTTC. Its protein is CASSVQGRGYTF. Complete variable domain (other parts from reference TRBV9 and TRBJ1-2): DSGVTQTPKHLITATGQRVTLRCSPRSGDLSVYWYQQSLDQGLQFLIQYYNGEERAKGNILERFSAQQFPDLHSELNLSSLELGDSALYFCASSVQGRGYTFGSGTRLTVV.

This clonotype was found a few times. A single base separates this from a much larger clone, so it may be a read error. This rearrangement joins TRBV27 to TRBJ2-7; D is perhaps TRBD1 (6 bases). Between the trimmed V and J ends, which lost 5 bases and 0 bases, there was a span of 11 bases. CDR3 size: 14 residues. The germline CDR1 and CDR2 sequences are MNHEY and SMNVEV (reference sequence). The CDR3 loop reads CASSPNRVSYEQYV. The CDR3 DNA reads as TGTGCCAGCAGTCCAAACAGGGTCTCCTACGAGCAGTACGTC.

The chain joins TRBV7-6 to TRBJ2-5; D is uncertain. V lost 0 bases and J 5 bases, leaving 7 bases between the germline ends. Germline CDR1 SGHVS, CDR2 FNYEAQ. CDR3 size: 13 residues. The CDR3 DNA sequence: TGTGCCAGCAGCTTAGCGCTAGGGGAGACCCAGTACTTC. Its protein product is CASSLALGETQYF.

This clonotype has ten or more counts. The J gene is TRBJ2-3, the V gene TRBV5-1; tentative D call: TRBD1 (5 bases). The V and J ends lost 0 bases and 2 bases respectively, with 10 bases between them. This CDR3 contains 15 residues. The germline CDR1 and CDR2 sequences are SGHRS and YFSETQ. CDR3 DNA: TGCGCCAGCAGCTTGGCTACAGGCCTCACAGATACGCAGTATTTT. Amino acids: CASSLATGLTDTQYF.

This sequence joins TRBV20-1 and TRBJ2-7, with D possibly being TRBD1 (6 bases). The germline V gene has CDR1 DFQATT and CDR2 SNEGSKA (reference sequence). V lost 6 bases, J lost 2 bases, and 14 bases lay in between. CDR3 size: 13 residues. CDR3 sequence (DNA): TGCAGTGCAAAGGGACACTTTACCTACGAGCAGTACGTC. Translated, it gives CSAKGHFTYEQYV.

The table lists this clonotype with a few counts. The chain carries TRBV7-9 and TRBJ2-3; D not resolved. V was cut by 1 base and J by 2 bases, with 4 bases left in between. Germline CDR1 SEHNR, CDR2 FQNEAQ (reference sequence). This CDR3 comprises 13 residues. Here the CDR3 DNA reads TGTGCCAGCAGCTTAGATCCCACAGATACGCAGTATTTT. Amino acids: CASSLDPTDTQYF.

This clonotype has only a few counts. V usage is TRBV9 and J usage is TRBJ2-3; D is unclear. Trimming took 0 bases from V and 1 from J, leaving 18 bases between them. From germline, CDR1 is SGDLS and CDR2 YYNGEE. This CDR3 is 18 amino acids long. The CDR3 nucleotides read TGTGCCAGCAGCGTAGACCCCCCCGGCCCCCTCCGCACAGATACGCAGTATTTT. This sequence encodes CASSVDPPGPLRTDTQYF.

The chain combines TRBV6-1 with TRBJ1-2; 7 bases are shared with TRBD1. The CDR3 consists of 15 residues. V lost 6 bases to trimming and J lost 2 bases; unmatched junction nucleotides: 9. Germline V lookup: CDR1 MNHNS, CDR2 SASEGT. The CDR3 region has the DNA TGTGCCAGCAGCACCGGGACAGCCGAAAACTATGGCTACACCTTC. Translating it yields CASSTGTAENYGYTF.

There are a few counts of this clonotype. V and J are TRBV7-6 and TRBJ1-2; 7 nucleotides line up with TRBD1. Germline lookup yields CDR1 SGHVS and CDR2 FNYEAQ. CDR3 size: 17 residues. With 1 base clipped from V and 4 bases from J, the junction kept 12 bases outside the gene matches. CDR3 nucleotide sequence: TGTGCCAGCAGCTTAGGAAGGGGCCTACAGGGGACCTATGGCTACACCTTC. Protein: CASSLGRGLQGTYGYTF.

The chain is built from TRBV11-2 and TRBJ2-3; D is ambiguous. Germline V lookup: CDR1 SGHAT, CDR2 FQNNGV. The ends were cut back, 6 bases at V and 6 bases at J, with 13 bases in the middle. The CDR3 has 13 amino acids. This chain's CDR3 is CASSPQPTDTQYF. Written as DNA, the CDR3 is TGTGCCAGCAGTCCGCAGCCCACGGATACGCAGTATTTT. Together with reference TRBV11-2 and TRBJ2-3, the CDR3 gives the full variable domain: EAGVAQSPRYKIIEKRQSVAFWCNPISGHATLYWYQQILGQGPKLLIQFQNNGVVDDSQLPKDRFSAERLKGVDSTLKIQPAKLEDSAVYLCASSPQPTDTQYFGPGTRLTVL.

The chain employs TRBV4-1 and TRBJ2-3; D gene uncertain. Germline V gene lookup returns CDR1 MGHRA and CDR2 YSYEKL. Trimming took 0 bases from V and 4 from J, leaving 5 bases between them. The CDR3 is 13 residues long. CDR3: CASSQDLADTQYF. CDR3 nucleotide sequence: TGCGCCAGCAGCCAAGATTTAGCAGATACGCAGTATTTT.

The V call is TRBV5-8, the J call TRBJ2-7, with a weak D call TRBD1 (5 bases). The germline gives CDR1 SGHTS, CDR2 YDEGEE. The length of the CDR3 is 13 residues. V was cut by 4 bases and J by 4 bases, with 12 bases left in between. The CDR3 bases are TGTGCCAGCAGCCTCTATACAGGATACGAGCAGTACGTC. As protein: CASSLYTGYEQYV.

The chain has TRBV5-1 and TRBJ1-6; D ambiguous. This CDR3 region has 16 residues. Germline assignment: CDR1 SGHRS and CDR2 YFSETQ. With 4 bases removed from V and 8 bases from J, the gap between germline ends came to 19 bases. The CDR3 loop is CASSILQTRMDSPLHF. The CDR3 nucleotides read TGCGCCAGCAGCATCCTACAGACCCGTATGGATTCACCCCTCCACTTT.

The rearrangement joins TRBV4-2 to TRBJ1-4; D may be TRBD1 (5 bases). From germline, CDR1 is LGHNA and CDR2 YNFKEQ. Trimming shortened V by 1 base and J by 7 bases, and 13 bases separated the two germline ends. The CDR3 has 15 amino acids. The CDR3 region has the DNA TGTGCCAGCAGCCAAGTTGGGGGGACCCCTGAAAAACTGTTTTTT. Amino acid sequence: CASSQVGGTPEKLFF.

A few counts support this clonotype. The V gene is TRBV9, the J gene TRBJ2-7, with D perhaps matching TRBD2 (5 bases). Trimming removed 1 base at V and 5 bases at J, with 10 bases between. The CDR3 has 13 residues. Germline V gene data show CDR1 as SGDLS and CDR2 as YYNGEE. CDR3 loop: CASSVKRVDEQYV. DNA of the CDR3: TGTGCCAGCAGCGTAAAGAGGGTAGACGAGCAGTACGTC.

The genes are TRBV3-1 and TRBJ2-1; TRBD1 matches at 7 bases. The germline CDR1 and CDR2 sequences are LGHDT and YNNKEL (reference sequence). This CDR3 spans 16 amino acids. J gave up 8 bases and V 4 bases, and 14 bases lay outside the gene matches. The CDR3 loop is CASSRQGVAPLDEQFF. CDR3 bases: TGTGCCAGCAGCCGACAGGGTGTTGCTCCACTGGATGAGCAGTTCTTC.